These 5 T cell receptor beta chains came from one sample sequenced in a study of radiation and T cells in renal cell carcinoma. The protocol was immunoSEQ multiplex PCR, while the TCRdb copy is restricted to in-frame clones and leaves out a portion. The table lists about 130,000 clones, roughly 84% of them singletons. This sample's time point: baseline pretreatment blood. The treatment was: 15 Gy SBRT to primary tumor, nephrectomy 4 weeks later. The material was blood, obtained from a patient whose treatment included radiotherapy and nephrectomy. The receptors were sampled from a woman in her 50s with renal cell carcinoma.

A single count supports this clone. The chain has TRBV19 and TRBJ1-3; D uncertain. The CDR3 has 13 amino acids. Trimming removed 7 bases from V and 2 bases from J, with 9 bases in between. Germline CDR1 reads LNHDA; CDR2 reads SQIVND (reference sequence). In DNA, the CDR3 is TGTGCCAGTACCCGCGGGACTGGAAACACCATATATTTT. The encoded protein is CASTRGTGNTIYF.

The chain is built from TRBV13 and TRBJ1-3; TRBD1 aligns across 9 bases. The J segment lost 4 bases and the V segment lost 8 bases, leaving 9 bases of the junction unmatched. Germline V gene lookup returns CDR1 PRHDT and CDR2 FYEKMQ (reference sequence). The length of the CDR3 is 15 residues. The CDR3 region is CASADRGSLGNTIYF. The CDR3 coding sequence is TGTGCCAGCGCAGACAGGGGGTCTCTGGGAAACACCATATATTTT.

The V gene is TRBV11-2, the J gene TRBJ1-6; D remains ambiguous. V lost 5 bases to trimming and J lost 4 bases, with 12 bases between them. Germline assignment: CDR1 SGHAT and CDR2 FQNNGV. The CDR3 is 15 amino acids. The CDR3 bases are TGTGCCAGCAGCCCCACCTCCGGTTATAATTCACCCCTCCACTTT. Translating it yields CASSPTSGYNSPLHF.

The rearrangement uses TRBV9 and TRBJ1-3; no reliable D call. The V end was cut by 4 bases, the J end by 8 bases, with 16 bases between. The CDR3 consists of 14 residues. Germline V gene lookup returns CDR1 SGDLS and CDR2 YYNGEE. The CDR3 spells CASSPRWATDTIYF. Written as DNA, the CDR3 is TGTGCCAGCAGCCCACGCTGGGCCACAGACACCATATATTTT.

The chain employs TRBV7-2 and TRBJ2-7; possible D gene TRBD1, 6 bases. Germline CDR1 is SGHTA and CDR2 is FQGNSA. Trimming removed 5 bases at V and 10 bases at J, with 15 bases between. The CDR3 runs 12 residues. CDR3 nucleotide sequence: TGTGCCAGCAGCCTCCCAGGGGCCCGACAGTACTTC. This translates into CASSLPGARQYF.